The rows below give T cell receptor beta chains drawn from one sample of a study of blood T cells in healthy people across ages. In TCRdb, the 5' RACE reads were re-called with MiXCR into one record per CDR3 protein. This sample has some 690,000 distinct CDR3 sequences, with around a fifth found just once. Input material: blood. The origin of the receptors is a man aged 70-80 years in good health. Both conserved end residues are part of each CDR3. A D gene is named only where the DNA matches it firmly. Clone size, where shown, is once, few, many, or a class for clones that have expanded.

J gene	clone size	V gene	D gene	CDR3 protein	CDR3 DNA
TRBJ1-2	.	TRBV12-3/TRBV12-4	TRBD1	CASSMGQLRGYTF	TGTGCCAGCAGTATGGGACAGTTACGTGGCTACACCTTC
TRBJ1-4	few	TRBV3-1	TRBD1	CASSLGQRTSNEKLFF	TGTGCCAGCAGCTTGGGACAGCGGACATCTAATGAAAAACTGTTTTTT
TRBJ2-1	once	TRBV29-1	.	CSVEVGTYNEQFF	TGCAGCGTTGAGGTAGGGACCTACAATGAGCAGTTCTTC
TRBJ1-6	.	TRBV6-5	.	CASLAALNSPLHF	TGTGCCAGCCTCGCAGCTTTAAATTCACCCCTCCACTTT
TRBJ2-1	few	TRBV20-1	.	CSVDSLHEQFF	TGCAGTGTTGACTCGCTCCATGAGCAGTTCTTC
TRBJ1-2	few	TRBV6-5	TRBD1	CASSYSSIKGTAYGYTF	TGTGCCAGCAGTTACTCATCAATTAAGGGGACAGCGTATGGCTACACCTTC
TRBJ1-2	few	TRBV14	.	CAGSQGGRGPYGYTF	TGTGCCGGCAGCCAAGGCGGCAGAGGGCCCTATGGCTACACCTTC
TRBJ2-1	many	TRBV5-1	.	CASSLATLAYNEQFF	TGCGCCAGCAGCTTAGCTACTCTGGCCTACAATGAGCAGTTCTTC
TRBJ2-5	.	TRBV20-1	TRBD1	CSASSGGEETQYF	TGCAGTGCTAGTTCAGGGGGAGAGGAGACCCAGTACTTC
TRBJ2-5	few	TRBV14	.	CASSQVAGVKVTQYF	TGTGCCAGCAGCCAAGTCGCAGGGGTAAAGGTGACCCAGTACTTC
TRBJ2-3	.	TRBV5-1	TRBD2	CASSLAGLPSTDTQYF	TGCGCCAGCAGCTTGGCGGGACTACCTAGCACAGATACGCAGTATTTT
TRBJ2-3	many	TRBV12-3/TRBV12-4	TRBD2	CASSSSRIAGVADTQYF	TGTGCCAGCAGTTCTTCTCGGATAGCGGGAGTTGCAGATACGCAGTATTTT
TRBJ2-5	few	TRBV7-9	TRBD1	CASSLLTGNQETQYF	TGTGCCAGCAGCCTACTGACAGGGAACCAAGAGACCCAGTACTTC
TRBJ1-3	few	TRBV4-3	.	CASSQTHSGNTIYF	TGCGCCAGCAGCCAAACACACTCTGGAAACACCATATATTTT
TRBJ2-1	.	TRBV20-1	TRBD2	CSANKTSGPSYNEQFF	TGCAGTGCTAATAAGACTAGCGGGCCGTCCTACAATGAGCAGTTCTTC
TRBJ2-1	.	TRBV10-1	.	CASSEVVGGSYNEQFF	TGCGCCAGCAGTGAGGTGGTGGGGGGCTCCTACAATGAGCAGTTCTTC
TRBJ2-2	.	TRBV20-1	TRBD2	CSARDLRALAGRTGELFF	TGCAGTGCTAGAGATCTGAGGGCCCTAGCGGGGCGGACCGGGGAGCTGTTTTTT
TRBJ2-2	many	TRBV25-1	TRBD1	CASSADRGDTGELFF	TGTGCCAGCAGTGCGGACAGGGGTGACACCGGGGAGCTGTTTTTT
TRBJ2-5	few	TRBV20-1	TRBD1	CSARDPWTGTETQYF	TGCAGTGCTAGAGATCCGTGGACAGGGACGGAGACCCAGTACTTC
TRBJ2-6	many	TRBV20-1	TRBD1	CSAKPSRTGAGANVLTF	TGCAGTGCTAAACCCTCCAGGACAGGGGCTGGGGCCAACGTCCTGACTTTC
TRBJ1-1	few	TRBV5-1	.	CASRPEQGRGTEAFF	TGCGCCAGCAGACCAGAACAGGGCAGGGGTACTGAAGCTTTCTTT
TRBJ2-5	.	TRBV29-1	TRBD1	CSVEEGGQGAGEQCF	TGCAGCGTTGAAGAGGGAGGACAGGGGGCGGGAGAGCAGTGCTTC
TRBJ2-3	.	TRBV7-6	TRBD2	CASSVGTSGGAPTDTQYF	TGTGCCAGCAGCGTAGGGACTAGCGGGGGGGCGCCAACAGATACGCAGTATTTT
TRBJ1-2	few	TRBV7-2	.	CASSLGGQGGYTF	TGTGCCAGCAGCCTAGGAGGCCAGGGTGGCTACACCTTC
TRBJ2-1	many	TRBV20-1	TRBD2	CSARDNKGGLAGAPYNEQFF	TGCAGTGCTAGAGACAACAAGGGGGGGTTAGCGGGAGCACCATACAATGAGCAGTTCTTC
TRBJ1-2	.	TRBV25-1	.	CASSEYRGRSSGYTF	TGTGCCAGCAGTGAATACCGGGGGCGCTCAAGTGGCTACACCTTC
TRBJ2-1	few	TRBV7-2	.	CASSKSRVSSYNEQFF	TGTGCCAGCAGTAAAAGCCGAGTGAGCTCCTACAATGAGCAGTTCTTC
TRBJ2-3	.	TRBV6-5	.	CASSYEHPGTDTQYF	TGTGCCAGCAGTTACGAACATCCTGGCACAGATACGCAGTATTTT
TRBJ2-7	few	TRBV7-9	TRBD1	CASSLVRTGPYEQYF	TGTGCCAGCAGCTTAGTTAGGACAGGGCCCTACGAGCAGTACTTC
TRBJ2-1	.	TRBV9	TRBD2	CASSNTPSGRALLVEQFF	TGTGCCAGCAGCAACACTCCTAGCGGGAGGGCGTTGTTGGTTGAGCAGTTCTTC
TRBJ1-2	.	TRBV28	TRBD1	CASSSGTGGMNYGYTF	TGTGCCAGCAGTTCGGGGACAGGGGGCATGAACTATGGCTACACCTTC
TRBJ2-5	.	TRBV20-1	.	CSARDQLAETQYF	TGCAGTGCTAGAGATCAGTTAGCAGAGACCCAGTACTTC
TRBJ1-2	.	TRBV2	TRBD1	CASGTDSYGYTF	TGTGCCAGCGGGACAGACAGTTATGGCTACACCTTC
TRBJ1-4	few	TRBV19	.	CASLTTGANEKLFF	TGTGCCAGCCTGACTACGGGAGCTAATGAAAAACTGTTTTTT
TRBJ2-3	.	TRBV20-1	.	CSASRSVRDTQYF	TGCAGTGCTAGCCGCAGTGTAAGGGATACGCAGTATTTT
TRBJ2-3	few	TRBV7-2	.	CASSLASIGRTDTQYF	TGTGCCAGCAGCTTAGCCTCCATAGGGCGTACAGATACGCAGTATTTT
TRBJ1-5	few	TRBV18	TRBD1	CASSPAGQGNQPQHF	TGTGCCAGCTCACCAGCGGGACAGGGGAATCAGCCCCAGCATTTT
TRBJ2-1	.	TRBV20-1	TRBD2	CSAAGGWGEQFF	TGCAGTGCAGCGGGAGGGTGGGGTGAGCAGTTCTTC
TRBJ2-5	few	TRBV29-1	TRBD2	CSVQTSGAQETQYF	TGCAGCGTCCAGACTAGCGGAGCTCAAGAGACCCAGTACTTC
TRBJ2-7	.	TRBV12-3/TRBV12-4	.	CASSSWAVGQYF	TGTGCCAGCAGTTCTTGGGCGGTAGGGCAGTACTTC
TRBJ1-6	.	TRBV10-3	.	CAISEPTRNSPLHF	TGTGCCATCAGTGAGCCCACCCGCAATTCACCCCTCCACTTT
TRBJ2-3	.	TRBV5-1	.	CASSTTGGSAGGVYTQYF	TGCGCCAGCAGCACGACAGGGGGCTCAGCGGGAGGGGTATATACGCAGTATTTT
TRBJ1-6	few	TRBV19	TRBD1	CASSMWDRGNSPLHF	TGTGCCAGTAGTATGTGGGACAGGGGAAATTCACCCCTCCACTTT
TRBJ2-3	.	TRBV4-3	TRBD2	CASSPHRTSGRTDTQYF	TGCGCCAGCAGCCCCCACAGGACTAGCGGACGCACAGATACGCAGTATTTT
TRBJ2-7	once	TRBV25-1	TRBD1	CVSTGQVAYEQYF	TGTGTCAGCACTGGACAGGTGGCCTACGAGCAGTACTTC
TRBJ2-1	few	TRBV7-9	.	CASSPGPLYNEQFF	TGTGCCAGCAGCCCGGGACCACTCTACAATGAGCAGTTCTTC
TRBJ2-1	.	TRBV18	.	CASSRQQRPSSYNEQFF	TGTGCCAGCTCACGGCAACAGCGTCCAAGCTCCTACAATGAGCAGTTCTTC
TRBJ2-3	.	TRBV12-3/TRBV12-4	.	CASSFTASYTQYF	TGTGCCAGCAGTTTCACCGCTAGCTATACGCAGTATTTT
TRBJ1-2	.	TRBV20-1	TRBD1	CSASRTGAAYGYTF	TGCAGTGCTAGCCGGACAGGGGCGGCCTATGGCTACACCTTC
TRBJ1-2	once	TRBV20-1	TRBD1	CSARASTGEGSGYTF	TGCAGTGCTAGAGCCTCGACAGGGGAAGGTTCTGGCTACACCTTC
TRBJ2-1	.	TRBV3-1	.	CASSQALVYEQFF	TGTGCCAGCAGCCAAGCCCTAGTCTATGAGCAGTTCTTC
TRBJ1-2	.	TRBV5-1	TRBD1	CASSLGEGAGDGYTF	TGCGCCAGCAGCCTTGGGGAGGGGGCTGGCGATGGCTACACCTTC
TRBJ1-1	.	TRBV28	TRBD1	CASQGGNTEAFF	TGTGCCAGCCAGGGGGGGAACACTGAAGCTTTCTTT
TRBJ1-6	few	TRBV9	.	CASRDAPNSPLHF	TGTGCCAGCAGGGACGCACCTAATTCACCCCTCCACTTT